Shown below are 11 T cell receptor beta chains from a single sample sequenced in a study of beta chain features in type 1 diabetes. Whole-study findings and limits: Shorter TCRB CDR3s, moderately but significantly so, marked every one of the four CD4+ subsets in Type 1 diabetes patients.

The antigens of these receptors remain unknown. cDNA synthesis used the whole RNA isolate, giving expressed TCRB sequences. Here immunoSEQ multiplex PCR was the method, and the copy in TCRdb shows in-frame clones only, minus some. The sample lists around 280,000 clones, approximately 15% occurring once. Input material: naive CD4+ T cells from blood. These receptors came from a man between 18 and 29 years old with type 1 diabetes.

The rearrangement joins TRBV4-3 to TRBJ2-1, with 9 bases identical to TRBD2. This CDR3 comprises 17 residues. In germline, CDR1 is LGHNA, CDR2 YSLEER. V shed 1 base and J 3 bases; nucleotides not matched to a gene: 7. Written as DNA, the CDR3 is TGCGCCAGCAGCCAAGTTTGGGTAGCGGGGGACTACAATGAGCAGTTCTTC. This translates into CASSQVWVAGDYNEQFF.

This chain connects TRBV28 to TRBJ1-2; D not resolved. The length of the CDR3 is 13 residues. Trimming removed 7 bases from V and 4 bases from J, with 13 bases in between. CDR1 MDHEN and CDR2 SYDVKM come from the germline V gene. The CDR3 region is CASTPDGLYGYTF. The CDR3 coding sequence is TGTGCCAGCACGCCGGACGGACTCTATGGCTACACCTTC.

This clone has a handful of counts. Other DNA sequences of this sample code for an identical CDR3. The rearrangement links TRBV20-1 to TRBJ2-5; no firm D call. V shed 2 bases and J shed 5 bases, with 3 bases lying between them. Germline lookup yields CDR1 DFQATT and CDR2 SNEGSKA (reference sequence). This CDR3 contains 10 residues. The CDR3 DNA sequence: TGCAGTGCTAGATCGGAGACCCAGTACTTC. It yields the protein CSARSETQYF.

The chain employs TRBV2 and TRBJ2-7, with a tentative D call TRBD2 (7 bases). V was shortened by 1 base and J by 3 bases, with 13 bases between the two germline ends. This CDR3 comprises 15 residues. Germline CDR1 is SNHLY and CDR2 is FYNNEI. CDR3 nucleotides: TGTGCCAGCAGTGAAGGGGGGGGACAATACTACGAGCAGTACTTC. Protein product: CASSEGGGQYYEQYF.

The J gene is TRBJ2-7, the V gene TRBV6-6, with 13 bases lining up with TRBD2. Per the germline V gene, CDR1 is MNHNY and CDR2 is SVGAGI (reference sequence). This CDR3 is built from 15 residues. The trim removed 4 bases at V and 4 bases at J, leaving 4 bases unmatched. The CDR3 coding sequence is TGTGCCAGCAGTTGGAGGACTAGCGGGGGTTACGAGCAGTACTTC. Translating it yields CASSWRTSGGYEQYF.

This clone was seen only a few times. The chain carries TRBV20-1 and TRBJ1-1; D gene uncertain. The germline V gene has CDR1 DFQATT and CDR2 SNEGSKA (reference sequence). There are 9 residues in the CDR3. This CDR3 is CTPVTEAFF. As DNA, the CDR3 is TGCACGCCGGTAACTGAAGCTTTCTTT.

This clone came up a few times. This rearrangement joins TRBV7-2 to TRBJ2-1, with 7 bases identical to TRBD2. The CDR3 totals 16 residues. Trimming cost V 6 bases and J 15 bases; bases outside gene matches: 23. Germline lookup yields CDR1 SGHTA and CDR2 FQGNSA. CDR3 DNA sequence: TGTGCCAGCAGACTCCCTGGGCGGGGGTCCCCGACCTCGACGTTCTTC. It codes for CASRLPGRGSPTSTFF.

V gene TRBV14 combines with J gene TRBJ2-2; no clear D gene. CDR3 length equals 13 residues. The V gene's germline CDR1 is SGHDN and CDR2 FVKESK. Between the trimmed V and J ends, which lost 2 bases and 6 bases, there was a span of 7 bases. CDR3 sequence (DNA): TGTGCCAGCAGCCAATCCGGTCCCGGGGAGCTGTTTTTT. Residues: CASSQSGPGELFF. The full variable domain, completed using reference TRBV14 and TRBJ2-2, is EAGVTQFPSHSVIEKGQTVTLRCDPISGHDNLYWYRRVMGKEIKFLLHFVKESKQDESGMPNNRFLAERTGGTYSTLKVQPAELEDSGVYFCASSQSGPGELFFGEGSRLTVL.

This clone appeared a few times. Here the CDR3 reads CASSKFHRDEGRQPQHF. The CDR3 DNA reads as TGTGCCAGCAGCAAGTTCCACAGGGATGAGGGACGCCAGCCCCAGCATTTT. The chain combines TRBV5-6 with TRBJ1-5, with D possibly TRBD1 on 6 matching bases. The V gene's germline CDR1 is SGHDT and CDR2 YYEEEE. This CDR3 is 17 amino acids long. V gave up 4 bases and J gave up 7 bases, with 24 bases separating them.

This clone has just a few counts. V and J are TRBV29-1 and TRBJ2-3; TRBD2 aligns across 8 bases. CDR3 length: 14 amino acids. Trimming cost V 1 base and J 4 bases; bases outside gene matches: 4. CDR1 and CDR2 from the germline V gene are SQVTM and ANQGSEA. CDR3 in DNA: TGCAGCGTTGAAGCGGGAGGGGTTGCAGATACGCAGTATTTT. Protein sequence: CSVEAGGVADTQYF.

This clone was picked up a small number of times. The CDR3, as DNA: TGCGCCAGCAGCTTGGCCAGGGACAGGGGGACCTACAATGAGCAGTTCTTC. As protein: CASSLARDRGTYNEQFF. The rearrangement joins TRBV5-1 to TRBJ2-1; 11 positions match TRBD1. The CDR3 is 17 amino acids. V lost 0 bases and J lost 2; bases outside the gene matches: 4. Per germline, CDR1 SGHRS and CDR2 YFSETQ.